The 13 T cell receptor beta chains below were found in one sample sequenced in a study of blood T cell repertoires in COVID-19. Generated by immunoSEQ multiplex PCR, the TCRdb table keeps only in-frame clones and is missing some. The sample includes a few hundred thousand clones, roughly 80% seen only once; the top ten take less than 5.5%. The sequenced sample consisted of PBMCs or T cells enriched from blood (not recorded which). These receptors came from a man aged 40-55 years who had been exposed to COVID-19.

This clone was counted between two and nine times. V usage is TRBV7-3 and J usage is TRBJ2-1, with D possibly TRBD2 on 5 matching bases. Per the germline V gene, CDR1 is SGHTA and CDR2 is FQGTGA. The V and J ends lost 5 bases and 6 bases respectively, with 17 bases between them. The CDR3 length is 15 residues. The chain's CDR3 is CASSPYDEGLNEQFF. The CDR3 DNA follows: TGTGCCAGCAGCCCCTATGATGAGGGCCTCAATGAGCAGTTCTTC.

CDR3 in amino acids: CAISVTLGETEAFF. CDR3 sequence (DNA): TGTGCCATCAGTGTGACATTGGGAGAAACTGAAGCTTTCTTT. The rearrangement joins TRBV10-3 to TRBJ1-1; D is ambiguous. Trimming shortened V by 4 bases and J by 5 bases, and 14 bases separated the two germline ends. Germline CDR1 and CDR2: ENHRY and SYGVKD. The CDR3 consists of 14 residues.

The chain recombines TRBV7-2 with TRBJ2-1, with 7 bases matching TRBD2. V lost 5 bases and J lost 4; bases outside the gene matches: 17. The germline V gene has CDR1 SGHTA and CDR2 FQGNSA. The CDR3 sequence is 18 residues long. CDR3: CASSPEVSASGDYNEQFF. Here the CDR3 DNA reads TGTGCCAGCAGCCCGGAGGTTTCAGCTAGCGGCGATTACAATGAGCAGTTCTTC.

The chain recombines TRBV5-1 with TRBJ2-3; maybe TRBD2 (7 bases). This CDR3 has 15 amino acids. Trimming pared 5 bases from V and 2 bases from J, leaving 15 bases between. Germline CDR1 is SGHRS and CDR2 is YFSETQ. DNA of the CDR3: TGCGCCAGCAGACCACGGGGGGACACCACAGATACGCAGTATTTT. Translation: CASRPRGDTTDTQYF.

The V call is TRBV3-1 (or the pseudogene TRBV3-2), the J call TRBJ1-5; D is perhaps TRBD1 (5 bases). The ends were cut back, 1 base at V and 5 bases at J, with 15 bases in the middle. CDR3 length: 16 residues. The germline gives CDR1 LGHDT, CDR2 YNNKEL (reference sequence). The CDR3 DNA is TGTGCCAGCAGCCAAGGGGTTCAGGGATCGGATCAGCCCCAGCATTTT. It yields the protein CASSQGVQGSDQPQHF.

The chain couples TRBV7-9 to TRBJ2-1, with 12 bases matching TRBD2. CDR1 SEHNR and CDR2 FQNEAQ come from the germline V gene (reference sequence). V shed 6 bases, J shed 7 bases, and the junction held 19 bases outside the gene matches. The CDR3 spans 19 residues. For the CDR3, the DNA is TGTGCCAGCAGTCCTAGGGGCCTAGCGGGAGGGCCGGGGGCGAATGAGCAGTTCTTC. It translates to CASSPRGLAGGPGANEQFF.

This rearrangement joins TRBV10-3 to TRBJ2-7, with 12 bases lining up with TRBD1. Trimming at V came to 6 bases and at J to 2 bases, leaving 8 bases not matched to a gene. Germline CDR1 reads ENHRY; CDR2 reads SYGVKD. The CDR3 is 16 amino acids. This chain's CDR3 is CAIRDFGTGGTYEQYF. In DNA, the CDR3 is TGTGCCATCAGGGACTTTGGGACAGGGGGCACCTACGAGCAGTACTTC.

The V call is TRBV30, the J call TRBJ1-1, with D possibly being TRBD1 (5 bases). With 2 bases removed from V and 8 bases from J, the gap between germline ends came to 9 bases. The length of the CDR3 is 11 residues. CDR1 is GTSNPN and CDR2 is SVGIG in the germline V gene (reference sequence). Here the CDR3 reads CAWSPRTEAFF. In nucleotides, the CDR3 is TGTGCCTGGAGTCCTAGGACAGAAGCTTTCTTT.

The chain employs TRBV30 and TRBJ2-3, with 7 positions matching TRBD1. The junction had 11 bases not matched to a gene; V was cut back by 8 bases and J by 6 bases. Per the germline V gene, CDR1 is GTSNPN and CDR2 is SVGIG (reference sequence). This CDR3 has 13 residues. Here the CDR3 reads CAGKTTGTDTQYF. Written as DNA, the CDR3 is TGTGCCGGGAAAACGACAGGGACGGATACGCAGTATTTT.

The rearrangement uses TRBV19 and TRBJ1-2, with no clear D. CDR3 size: 14 residues. The germline V gene has CDR1 LNHDA and CDR2 SQIVND (reference sequence). Trimming left V 5 bases short and J 7 bases short, with 17 bases between. DNA for the CDR3: TGTGCCAGTAGTTCAGACGGGAACGTGTTTGGCTACACCTTC. This encodes CASSSDGNVFGYTF.

This clone was found a few times. The CDR3 sequence is CASSLGEGAGNYGYTF. For the CDR3, the DNA is TGTGCCAGCAGCTTGGGCGAGGGAGCGGGCAACTATGGCTACACCTTC. The chain has TRBV7-6 and TRBJ1-2; D gene ambiguous. The germline V gene encodes CDR1 SGHVS and CDR2 FNYEAQ. Between the trimmed V and J ends, which lost 3 bases and 2 bases, there was a span of 16 bases. The CDR3 is 16 residues long.

This CDR3 reads CASIETRRLGVWNTEAFF. The CDR3 coding sequence is TGTGCCAGCATCGAAACCCGGCGGCTCGGGGTTTGGAACACTGAAGCTTTCTTT. The chain is built from TRBV7-9 and TRBJ1-1; D gene ambiguous. This CDR3 is 18 amino acids long. Trimming shortened V by 7 bases and J by 1 base, and 25 bases separated the two germline ends. CDR1 is SEHNR and CDR2 is FQNEAQ in the germline V gene (reference sequence).

This chain connects TRBV7-2 to TRBJ1-3, with D hard to call. This CDR3 is 14 amino acids long. CDR1 SGHTA and CDR2 FQGNSA come from the germline V gene. V was trimmed by 5 bases and J by 0 bases, leaving 8 bases between them. The CDR3 region has the DNA TGTGCCAGCAGCGGGCAAAACTCTGGAAACACCATATATTTT. As protein: CASSGQNSGNTIYF. Full variable domain (outside the CDR3, taken from reference TRBV7-2 and TRBJ1-3): GAGVSQSPSNKVTEKGKDVELRCDPISGHTALYWYRQSLGQGLEFLIYFQGNSAPDKSGLPSDRFSAERTGGSVSTLTIQRTQQEDSAVYLCASSGQNSGNTIYFGEGSWLTVV.